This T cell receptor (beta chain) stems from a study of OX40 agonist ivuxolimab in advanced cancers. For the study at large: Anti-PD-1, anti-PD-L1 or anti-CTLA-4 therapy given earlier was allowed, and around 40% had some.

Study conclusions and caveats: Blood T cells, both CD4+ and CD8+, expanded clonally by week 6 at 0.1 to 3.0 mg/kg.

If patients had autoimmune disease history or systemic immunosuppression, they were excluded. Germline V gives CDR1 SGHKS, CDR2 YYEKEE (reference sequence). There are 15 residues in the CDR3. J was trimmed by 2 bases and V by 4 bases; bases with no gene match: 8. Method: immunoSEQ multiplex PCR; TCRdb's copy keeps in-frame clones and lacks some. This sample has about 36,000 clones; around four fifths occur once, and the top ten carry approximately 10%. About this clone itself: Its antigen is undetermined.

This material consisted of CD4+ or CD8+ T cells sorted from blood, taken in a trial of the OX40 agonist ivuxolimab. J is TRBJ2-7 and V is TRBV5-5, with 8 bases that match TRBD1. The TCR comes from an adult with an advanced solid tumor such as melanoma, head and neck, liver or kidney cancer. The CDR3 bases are TGTGCCAGCAGCCCAACCCAGGGGGCTCCCTACGAGCAGTACTTC. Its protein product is CASSPTQGAPYEQYF.